This TCR beta chain was profiled in a study of TIL therapy for anti-PD-1-resistant metastatic lung cancer. Across the study: Tumors carried a median roughly 1.5 non-synonymous mutations per megabase.

The libraries were made with immunoSEQ v3. This table comes from immunoSEQ multiplex PCR, and its TCRdb copy is limited to in-frame clones, with some not included. The table includes about 60,000 clones, around 69% detected once. Sample time point: pre-treatment sample, taken before nivolumab and TIL therapy. The source of this sequence is a person aged 25-79 years with non-small cell lung cancer. Sequencing was performed on blood, taken at baseline.

CDR3 region: CASSVGLAKNIQYF. The CDR3 DNA follows: TGTGCCAGCAGTGTCGGACTAGCCAAAAACATTCAGTACTTC. The genes are TRBV2 and TRBJ2-4, with D possibly matching TRBD2 (5 bases). This CDR3 is built from 14 residues. The ends were cut back, 4 bases at V and 0 bases at J, with 7 bases in the middle. CDR1 is SNHLY, CDR2 FYNNEI, per germline.